The clone carrying this T cell receptor beta chain was counted ten times or more. The target antigen is unknown. Germline values: CDR1 SGHRS, CDR2 YFSETQ. The CDR3 consists of 14 residues. Trimming left V 0 bases short and J 6 bases short, with 13 bases between. Vbeta (60) and Jbeta (13) primers were used in the PCR. Using immunoSEQ multiplex PCR, the repertoire was profiled, and TCRdb retains in-frame clones only, with some absent. This table has 190,000 or so clones, under 85% appearing once. This entry is derived from a study of cytomegalovirus exposure and HLA in healthy donors. General study points: HLA alleles were associated with 17,000 or so TCR beta sequences in a later analysis at 0.05 false discovery rate. Many donors shared some public TCRs, even though most TCR sequences were rare.

Healthy people donating bone marrow made up the donors. The source of this sequence is a woman in her forties or fifties in good health and CMV-seropositive. The specimen sequenced was PBMCs. The chain employs TRBV5-1 and TRBJ2-7; no firm D call. The CDR3 region has the DNA TGCGCCAGCAGCTTGGGGGTACTCTCGGGCGAGCAGTACTTC. Translation: CASSLGVLSGEQYF.